These 20 T cell receptor beta chains share one sample of origin, sequenced in a study of CD8 T cells in ankylosing spondylitis (TCRdb year 2017). The library was obtained by 5' RACE. This sample was sequenced with an Illumina HiSeq 2500. Starting from the raw public reads, TCRdb applied fastp trimming at Q25, assembled clones with MiXCR and retained in-frame beta chains. For every CDR3 protein sequence, its rows merge into one entry that carries the most common genes and DNA. The sample includes more than 110,000 distinct CDR3 sequences, with roughly 8.8% observed a single time. Of the sample, more than 7% falls within the top ten clones. Sequenced material: synovial fluid, either unsorted or a sorted T cell fraction (not recorded which). The receptor set was obtained from a male donor with ankylosing spondylitis.

This clonotype has at least ten counts. The chain carries TRBV4-2 and TRBJ2-2, with 11 positions matching TRBD2. Germline CDR1 LGHNA, CDR2 YNFKEQ. The CDR3 is 17 residues long. The V and J ends lost 7 bases and 1 base, in that order; junction bases with no gene match: 8. CDR3 in amino acids: CASKRLAGGQNTGELFF. In nucleotides, the CDR3 is TGTGCCAGCAAACGTCTAGCGGGAGGCCAGAACACCGGGGAGCTGTTTTTT.

The V gene is TRBV28, the J gene TRBJ2-5; D not certain. The germline V and J ends were trimmed by 6 bases and 0 bases, with 11 bases remaining between them. Germline V gene data show CDR1 as MDHEN and CDR2 as SYDVKM. This CDR3 has 14 amino acids. The CDR3 spells CASSPQKYQETQYF. Here the CDR3 DNA reads TGTGCCAGCAGCCCTCAGAAGTACCAAGAGACCCAGTACTTC.

There are many counts of this clonotype. This chain joins TRBV11-1 and TRBJ1-2, with D uncertain. Germline-derived CDR1 and CDR2 are SGHAT and FQDESV (reference sequence). This CDR3 has 13 residues. Trimming removed 1 base at V and 2 bases at J, with 5 bases between. The CDR3 region is CASSLGRNYGYTF. For the CDR3, the DNA is TGTGCCAGCAGCTTAGGAAGGAACTATGGCTACACCTTC.

This clonotype was seen ten or more times. The gene calls are TRBV6-6 and TRBJ2-3; no firm D call. The germline V gene encodes CDR1 MNHNY and CDR2 SVGAGI (reference sequence). The CDR3 loop spans 13 amino acids. Between the trimmed V and J ends, which lost 5 bases and 1 base, there was a span of 7 bases. CDR3 loop: CASSPTGTDTQYF. CDR3 DNA sequence: TGTGCCAGCAGTCCGACCGGCACAGATACGCAGTATTTT.

This clonotype was observed at least ten times. V is TRBV14 and J is TRBJ2-3; 9 positions match TRBD1. This CDR3 is 16 amino acids long. The germline V gene has CDR1 SGHDN and CDR2 FVKESK. J was trimmed by 3 bases and V by 4 bases; bases with no gene match: 8. For the CDR3, the DNA is TGTGCCAGCAGCCGTGGCCCGGGACAGGGAACAGATACGCAGTATTTT. Translated, it gives CASSRGPGQGTDTQYF. The full variable domain, rest sourced from reference TRBV14 and TRBJ2-3, is EAGVTQFPSHSVIEKGQTVTLRCDPISGHDNLYWYRRVMGKEIKFLLHFVKESKQDESGMPNNRFLAERTGGTYSTLKVQPAELEDSGVYFCASSRGPGQGTDTQYFGPGTRLTVL.

J is TRBJ1-2 and V is TRBV4-3; 8 bases match TRBD1. The germline CDR1 and CDR2 sequences are LGHNA and YSLEER. Trimming took 4 bases from V and 7 from J; bases not matched to a gene: 8. There are 14 residues in the CDR3. CDR3 residues: CASSLLTGEAGYTF. The CDR3 DNA follows: TGCGCCAGCAGCCTGCTGACAGGGGAAGCTGGCTACACCTTC.

The chain uses TRBV20-1 and TRBJ1-5; no reliable D call. The V and J ends lost 3 bases and 5 bases respectively, with 8 bases between them. Germline V gene lookup returns CDR1 DFQATT and CDR2 SNEGSKA (reference sequence). The CDR3 has 12 residues. The CDR3 nucleotides are TGCAGTGCTAGTGACTGGGATCAGCCCCAGCATTTT. Translation: CSASDWDQPQHF.

This clonotype occurred many times. Written as DNA, the CDR3 is TGTGCCAGCGGGGCCGGGACAGGGGTCCTCATGAACACTGAAGCTTTCTTT. This sequence encodes CASGAGTGVLMNTEAFF. The chain combines TRBV28 with TRBJ1-1, with 10 bases fitting TRBD1. This CDR3 has 17 amino acids. CDR1 is MDHEN, CDR2 SYDVKM, per germline. V lost 8 bases and J lost 0; bases outside the gene matches: 12.

This sequence joins TRBV6-1 and TRBJ2-2; 10 bases fit TRBD1. After removal of 3 bases from V and 3 bases from J, the junction contained 4 bases not matched to a gene. This CDR3 contains 16 residues. Per germline, CDR1 MNHNS and CDR2 SASEGT. The CDR3 reads CASSDRQGADTGELFF. In nucleotides, the CDR3 is TGTGCCAGCAGTGACCGACAGGGGGCCGACACCGGGGAGCTGTTTTTT.

In its sample, this clonotype was seen many times. The chain is built from TRBV7-9 and TRBJ2-7; tentatively, D is TRBD1 or TRBD2 (5 bases each). This CDR3 is 14 amino acids long. V was trimmed by 4 bases and J by 5 bases, leaving 15 bases between them. Germline CDR1 and CDR2: SEHNR and FQNEAQ (reference sequence). CDR3: CASSSKGTWDEQYF. CDR3 DNA: TGTGCCAGCAGCTCCAAGGGGACCTGGGACGAGCAGTACTTC.

This clonotype was detected a few times. The chain uses TRBV6-2 or TRBV6-3 and TRBJ1-1; TRBD1 might be the D (6 bases). Germline CDR1 reads MNHEY; CDR2 reads SVGEGT. Trimming cost V 2 bases and J 5 bases, with 30 bases left between them. The CDR3 runs to 20 residues. The DNA of the CDR3 is TGTGCCAGCAGTTACCCTCGGGACCAGGGGTGGATAACGGGAGGAACTGAAGCTTTCTTT. It encodes CASSYPRDQGWITGGTEAFF.

This clonotype turned up a few times. The chain joins TRBV7-9 to TRBJ1-6; no clear D. Germline CDR1 SEHNR, CDR2 FQNEAQ (reference sequence). V lost 1 base and J lost 9, with 10 bases in between. The CDR3 consists of 14 residues. The CDR3 nucleotides are TGTGCCAGCAGCTTAGAGGGATTCGCTTCACCCCTCCACTTT. Encoded protein: CASSLEGFASPLHF.

This chain links TRBV4-3 with TRBJ2-2; D not certain. V was pared by 1 base and J by 6 bases, with 3 bases between. The CDR3 is made up of 12 amino acids. Germline CDR1 reads LGHNA; CDR2 reads YSLEER. This CDR3 reads CASSQGPGELFF. CDR3 in DNA: TGCGCCAGCAGCCAAGGACCCGGGGAGCTGTTTTTT.

This clonotype was seen at least ten times. The CDR3 sequence: CASSPVDYGYTF. CDR3 nucleotide sequence: TGCGCCAGCAGCCCCGTGGACTATGGCTACACCTTC. The rearrangement joins TRBV5-1 to TRBJ1-2; D call uncertain. Looked up from germline, CDR1 is SGHRS and CDR2 is YFSETQ. Trimming cost V 4 bases and J 3 bases, with 7 bases left between them. The CDR3 has 12 amino acids.

This clonotype was observed many times. The rearrangement links TRBV28 to TRBJ1-1; TRBD1 is a possible D gene (6 bases). Trimming took 6 bases from V and 0 from J, leaving 14 bases between them. From germline, CDR1 is MDHEN and CDR2 SYDVKM. This CDR3 has 15 residues. CDR3 loop: CASREGGVVNTEAFF. CDR3 nucleotide sequence: TGTGCCAGCAGGGAAGGGGGGGTGGTGAACACTGAAGCTTTCTTT.

The sample holds many counts of this clonotype. This chain joins TRBV5-5 and TRBJ2-7; the D gene is possibly TRBD2 (5 bases). Trimming took off 0 bases at V and 2 bases at J, with 12 bases between the two ends. Per germline, CDR1 SGHKS and CDR2 YYEKEE (reference sequence). This CDR3 is built from 15 residues. The chain's CDR3 is CASSLGWESAYEQYF. The CDR3 bases are TGTGCCAGCAGCTTGGGGTGGGAGTCCGCCTACGAGCAGTACTTC.

The table lists this clonotype with a few counts. The rearrangement joins TRBV4-2 to TRBJ1-2, with 7 bases fitting TRBD1. V lost 1 base and J lost 8; bases outside the gene matches: 19. This CDR3 has 18 amino acids. Per the germline V gene, CDR1 is LGHNA and CDR2 is YNFKEQ. CDR3 coding DNA: TGTGCCAGCAGCCAAGTTCGTCGGTGGCAGGGGGGGTTGGGAGGCTACACCTTC. It translates to CASSQVRRWQGGLGGYTF.

This CDR3 is CASSPDRGREAFF. The CDR3 DNA is TGTGCCAGCAGTCCCGACAGGGGGCGCGAGGCTTTCTTT. The chain uses TRBV12-3 or TRBV12-4 and TRBJ1-1; the match to TRBD1 covers 10 bases. CDR3 length: 13 amino acids. V lost 5 bases, J lost 11 bases, and 8 bases stayed unmatched.

This clonotype came up many times. This chain connects TRBV4-2 to TRBJ1-4; D unresolved. Looked up from germline, CDR1 is LGHNA and CDR2 is YNFKEQ. The CDR3 extends over 16 amino acids. Trimming cost V 6 bases and J 4 bases, with 18 bases left between them. CDR3 in DNA: TGTGCCAGCAGGGAAGGGTCGGCGGACGTTAATGAAAAACTGTTTTTT. It translates to CASREGSADVNEKLFF.

V usage is TRBV20-1 and J usage is TRBJ1-3; D is unresolved. Germline V gene sequence: CDR1 DFQATT, CDR2 SNEGSKA (reference sequence). There are 14 residues in the CDR3. The V end lost 6 bases, the J end lost 0 bases, and 12 bases lay between the germline ends. CDR3: CSAPDQSSGNTIYF. CDR3 coding DNA: TGCAGTGCCCCCGACCAGAGCTCTGGAAACACCATATATTTT.